This T cell receptor beta chain was identified during a study of T cells in Graves' hyperthyroidism and ophthalmopathy. CDR1 is SGHKS and CDR2 is YYEKEE in the germline V gene (reference sequence). Between the trimmed V and J ends, which lost 2 bases and 5 bases, there was a span of 11 bases. The CDR3 is made up of 14 amino acids. TCR beta CDR3 region amplification was performed from RNA transcripts. In the first-round RT-PCR of the TCR CDR3, the HTBI primer set was used. Using its own MiXCR run on the multiplex PCR reads, TCRdb lists one record per CDR3 protein. The sample holds 550,000 to 650,000 distinct CDR3 sequences, over 11% seen once. Uncontrolled infection, other autoimmune disease, pregnancy or lactation disqualified patients from enrolment. About 10 ml of fresh peripheral blood supplied the PBMCs.

Sequenced material: blood. This sequence was found in a woman aged 25-40 years with Graves' hyperthyroidism that later progressed to Graves' ophthalmopathy. The chain links TRBV5-5 to TRBJ1-5; no clear D. In DNA form, the CDR3 reads TGTGCCAGCAGCTTTCGGTATGGCGATCAGCCCCAGCATTTT. Its protein is CASSFRYGDQPQHF.